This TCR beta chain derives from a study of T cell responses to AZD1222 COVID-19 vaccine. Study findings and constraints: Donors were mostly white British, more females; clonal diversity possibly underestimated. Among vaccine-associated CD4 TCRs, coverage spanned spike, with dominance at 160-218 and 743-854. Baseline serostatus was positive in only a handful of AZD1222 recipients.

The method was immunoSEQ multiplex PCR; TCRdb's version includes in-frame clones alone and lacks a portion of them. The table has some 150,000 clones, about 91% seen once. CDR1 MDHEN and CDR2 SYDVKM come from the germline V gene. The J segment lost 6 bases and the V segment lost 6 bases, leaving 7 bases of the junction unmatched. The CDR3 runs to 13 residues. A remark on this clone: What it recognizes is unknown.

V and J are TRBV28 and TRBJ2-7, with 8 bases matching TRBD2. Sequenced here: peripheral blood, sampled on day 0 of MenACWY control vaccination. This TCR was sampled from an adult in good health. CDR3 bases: TGTGCCAGCAGCCCCCCCGGACTAGCCGAGCAGTACTTC. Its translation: CASSPPGLAEQYF.